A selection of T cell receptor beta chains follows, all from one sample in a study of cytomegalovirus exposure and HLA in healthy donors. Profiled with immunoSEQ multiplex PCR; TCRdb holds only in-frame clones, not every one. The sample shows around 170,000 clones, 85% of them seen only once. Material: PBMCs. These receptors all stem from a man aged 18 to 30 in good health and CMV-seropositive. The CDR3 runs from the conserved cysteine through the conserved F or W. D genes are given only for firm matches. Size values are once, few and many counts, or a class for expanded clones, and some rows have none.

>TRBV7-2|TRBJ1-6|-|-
CASSLRGTGQNSPLHF
TGTGCCAGCAGCCTCCGTGGCACAGGGCAAAATTCACCCCTCCACTTT
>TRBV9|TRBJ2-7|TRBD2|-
CASSVDSGGLAYEQYF
TGTGCCAGCAGCGTTGATAGCGGGGGGCTCGCCTACGAGCAGTACTTC
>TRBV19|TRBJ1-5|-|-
CASTPTTYGQPQHF
TGTGCCAGTACCCCAACCACATACGGGCAGCCCCAGCATTTT
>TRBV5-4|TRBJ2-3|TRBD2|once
CASSFRLASSTDTQYF
TGTGCCAGCAGCTTCAGACTAGCGTCTAGCACAGATACGCAGTATTTT
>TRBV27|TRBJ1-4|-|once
CASSFWGSGEKLFF
TGTGCCAGCAGTTTCTGGGGCTCGGGTGAAAAACTGTTTTTT
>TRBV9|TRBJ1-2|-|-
CASSVGGGARYGYTF
TGTGCCAGCAGCGTAGGGGGGGGCGCGAGGTATGGCTACACCTTC
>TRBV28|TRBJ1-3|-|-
CASRVVGGGGSGNTIYF
TGTGCCAGCAGAGTCGTTGGGGGGGGAGGCTCTGGAAACACCATATATTTT
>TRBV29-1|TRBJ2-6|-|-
CSVEKRDTKSGANVLTF
TGCAGCGTTGAAAAAAGGGACACTAAGTCTGGGGCCAACGTCCTGACTTTC
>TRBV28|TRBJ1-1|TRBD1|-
CASHRGGEAFF
TGTGCCAGTCACAGGGGTGGGGAAGCTTTCTTT
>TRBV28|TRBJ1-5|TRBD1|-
CASSSGQGDQPQHF
TGTGCCAGCAGCTCGGGACAGGGGGATCAGCCCCAGCATTTT
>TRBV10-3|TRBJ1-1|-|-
CATTGSVATEAFF
TGTGCCACTACAGGGTCGGTGGCCACTGAAGCTTTCTTT
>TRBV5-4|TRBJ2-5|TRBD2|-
CASRGTIGPGETQYF
TGTGCCAGCAGGGGGACTATCGGACCTGGTGAGACCCAGTACTTC
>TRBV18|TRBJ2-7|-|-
CASSPPGNSGEQYF
TGTGCCAGCTCACCTCCAGGGAACTCAGGCGAGCAGTACTTC
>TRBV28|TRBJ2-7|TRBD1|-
CASSVRDRGPYEQYF
TGTGCCAGCTCTGTCCGGGACAGGGGGCCCTACGAGCAGTACTTC
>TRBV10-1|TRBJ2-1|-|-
CASGPGRRGLFF
TGCGCCAGCGGTCCGGGAAGGAGAGGTCTGTTCTTC
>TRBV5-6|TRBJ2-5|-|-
CASSTVWEETQYF
TGTGCCAGCAGCACGGTATGGGAGGAGACCCAGTACTTC
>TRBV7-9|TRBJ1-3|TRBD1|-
CASSLGDRVSGNTIYF
TGTGCCAGCAGCTTAGGGGACAGGGTGTCTGGAAACACCATATATTTT
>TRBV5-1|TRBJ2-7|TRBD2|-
CASSRGEGQYEQYF
TGCGCCAGCAGCCGTGGGGAGGGCCAATACGAGCAGTACTTC
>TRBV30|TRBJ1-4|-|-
CAWRLTGTFNEKLFF
TGTGCCTGGAGACTTACAGGGACCTTTAATGAAAAACTGTTTTTT
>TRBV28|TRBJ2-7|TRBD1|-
CASSFGDRKGSQYF
TGTGCCAGCAGTTTTGGGGACAGGAAAGGATCGCAGTACTTC
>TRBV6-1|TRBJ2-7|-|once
CASGERATSYEQYF
TGTGCCAGCGGGGAGCGGGCTACTTCCTACGAGCAGTACTTC
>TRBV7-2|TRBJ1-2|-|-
CASSLEQAPGYTF
TGTGCCAGCAGCTTAGAACAGGCCCCTGGCTACACCTTC
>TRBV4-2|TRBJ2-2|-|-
CASSQNPIGAGELFF
TGTGCCAGCAGCCAAAACCCGATAGGGGCCGGGGAGCTGTTTTTT
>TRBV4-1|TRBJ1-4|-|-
CASSQEEQNEKLFF
TGCGCCAGCAGCCAAGAGGAACAGAATGAAAAACTGTTTTTT
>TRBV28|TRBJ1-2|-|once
CASTTRPGDYGYTF
TGTGCCAGCACCACCCGGCCGGGAGACTATGGCTACACCTTC
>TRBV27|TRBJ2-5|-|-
CASSPSYQETQYF
TGTGCCAGCAGTCCCTCGTACCAAGAGACCCAGTACTTC
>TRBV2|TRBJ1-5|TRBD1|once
CASSVDRGDQPQHF
TGTGCCAGCAGTGTGGACAGGGGGGATCAGCCCCAGCATTTT
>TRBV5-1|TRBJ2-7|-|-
CASSLSAGQNEQYF
TGCGCCAGCAGCTTATCTGCGGGGCAGAACGAGCAGTACTTC
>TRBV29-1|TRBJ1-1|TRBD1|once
CSLEGQGWTEAFF
TGCAGCCTCGAGGGACAGGGCTGGACTGAAGCTTTCTTT
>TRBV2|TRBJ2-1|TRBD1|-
CASSSGTGIHEQFF
TGTGCCAGCAGTTCCGGGACAGGGATCCATGAGCAGTTCTTC
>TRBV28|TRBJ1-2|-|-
CASSSALRGNYGYTF
TGTGCCAGCAGTTCCGCCCTCAGGGGAAACTATGGCTACACCTTC
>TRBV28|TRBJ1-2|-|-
CASRSGTLNYGYTF
TGTGCCAGCAGATCCGGGACACTAAACTATGGCTACACCTTC
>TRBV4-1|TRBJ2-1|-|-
CASSRSQGNNEQFF
TGCGCCAGCAGCCGATCCCAGGGCAACAATGAGCAGTTCTTC
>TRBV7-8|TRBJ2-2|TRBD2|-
CASSSRTSGGTGELFF
TGTGCCAGCAGCTCTCGGACTAGCGGGGGTACCGGGGAGCTGTTTTTT
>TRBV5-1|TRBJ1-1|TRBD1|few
CASSSRGQGITEAFF
TGCGCCAGCAGCTCCCGGGGACAGGGAATCACTGAAGCTTTCTTT
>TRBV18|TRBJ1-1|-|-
CASSPPLGRGNTEAFF
TGTGCCAGCTCACCACCGTTGGGGAGGGGAAACACTGAAGCTTTCTTT